One sample yielded the 5 T cell receptor beta chains listed below, sequenced in a study of blood T cell repertoires in COVID-19. The protocol was immunoSEQ multiplex PCR, while the TCRdb copy is restricted to in-frame clones and leaves out a portion. The table shows 240,000 or so clones, with roughly four fifths occurring only once. The sample comprised peripheral blood. Receptor source: a woman older than 75 with acute or convalescent COVID-19.

This chain links TRBV9 with TRBJ2-2; D might be TRBD1 (6 bases). Per the germline V gene, CDR1 is SGDLS and CDR2 is YYNGEE. This CDR3 is 15 amino acids long. Between the trimmed V and J ends, which lost 5 bases and 0 bases, there was a span of 11 bases. The CDR3 region is CASRPGTTNTGELFF. DNA for the CDR3: TGTGCCAGCAGGCCCGGGACAACGAACACCGGGGAGCTGTTTTTT.

Of note for this clone: Other DNA sequences from this sample encode an identical CDR3 as well. This chain joins TRBV3-1 (or the pseudogene TRBV3-2) and TRBJ1-1, with D hard to call. The V end was cut by 1 base, the J end by 1 base, with 4 bases between. In germline, CDR1 is LGHDT, CDR2 YNNKEL (reference sequence). The length of the CDR3 is 13 residues. The DNA of the CDR3 is TGTGCCAGCAGCCAAGCAGAGAACACTGAAGCTTTCTTT. It codes for CASSQAENTEAFF.

The V gene is TRBV10-3, the J gene TRBJ2-5; D is possibly TRBD1 (6 bases). The CDR3 sequence is 13 residues long. Germline CDR1 and CDR2: ENHRY and SYGVKD. V lost 5 bases to trimming and J lost 3 bases, with 10 bases between them. The CDR3 region is CAISPSGEETQYF. The CDR3 bases are TGTGCCATCAGTCCTTCAGGGGAAGAGACCCAGTACTTC.

This clone appeared a few times. The V gene is TRBV6-2 or TRBV6-3, the J gene TRBJ2-7, with 8 positions matching TRBD1. Germline V gene data show CDR1 as MNHEY and CDR2 as SVGEGT. The CDR3 extends over 14 amino acids. With 4 bases clipped from V and 3 bases from J, the junction kept 5 bases outside the gene matches. The CDR3 nucleotides read TGTGCCAGCAGTTTTCCGGGACAGGACTACGAGCAGTACTTC. This translates into CASSFPGQDYEQYF.

This chain links TRBV24-1 with TRBJ2-1, with 9 bases lining up with TRBD1. Germline values: CDR1 KGHDR, CDR2 SFDVKD. The CDR3 loop spans 15 amino acids. Trimming took 4 bases from V and 8 from J; bases not matched to a gene: 8. The CDR3 region is CATSDPKQGAYEQFF. The CDR3 nucleotides are TGTGCCACCAGTGACCCAAAACAGGGGGCCTATGAGCAGTTCTTC.